This T cell receptor (beta chain) was profiled in a study of shared clonotypes between healthy human individuals. The CDR3 loop spans 13 amino acids. The germline CDR1 and CDR2 sequences are SEHNR and FQNEAQ (reference sequence). Trimming shortened V by 5 bases and J by 7 bases, and 15 bases separated the two germline ends. Replicate PCRs for sorted subsets used approximately 190 ng DNA; this equaled about 30,000 T cell genomes. Clones were read by immunoSEQ multiplex PCR, and TCRdb kept only the in-frame ones, dropping some. The data contain a few million clones, 90% to 95% of them seen just once; the ten biggest clones take up 0.39%.

The TCR comes from a man aged 18 to 35 in good health. Some clones in this sample may be carry-over from other donors' samples. The specimen was naive CD4+ T cells from PBMCs. Stated subset: CD45RA+ positively selected. This chain uses TRBV7-9 with TRBJ2-7, with D perhaps TRBD1 or TRBD2 (5 bases each). As DNA, the CDR3 is TGTGCCAGCAGCGAGGGACCACCTCTGGAGCAGTACTTC. This encodes CASSEGPPLEQYF.